One and the same sample provided the 2 T cell receptor beta chains below, sequenced in a study of blood T cell repertoires in COVID-19. The protocol was immunoSEQ multiplex PCR, while the TCRdb copy is restricted to in-frame clones and leaves out a portion. The sample contains about 150,000 clones, around 80% of which appear only once. Source material: PBMCs or T cells enriched from blood (not recorded which). The receptors here all came from a woman between 70 and 85 years old in a cohort exposed to, infected with or recovered from COVID-19 (not recorded which).

This clone was detected a few times. This chain joins TRBV13 and TRBJ1-2, with D possibly matching TRBD1 (6 bases). The CDR3 consists of 16 residues. Germline V gives CDR1 PRHDT, CDR2 FYEKMQ (reference sequence). The V end was cut by 1 base, the J end by 6 bases, with 18 bases between. The CDR3, as DNA: TGTGCCAGCAGCTTAGAGGGCCCGGGGAGGGACAATGGCTACACCTTC. It specifies CASSLEGPGRDNGYTF. Drawing the rest from reference TRBV13 and TRBJ1-2, the complete variable domain is AAGVIQSPRHLIKEKRETATLKCYPIPRHDTVYWYQQGPGQDPQFLISFYEKMQSDKGSIPDRFSAQQFSDYHSELNMSSLELGDSALYFCASSLEGPGRDNGYTFGSGTRLTVV.

The V and J genes are TRBV20-1 and TRBJ2-1; TRBD2 is a possible D gene (5 bases). The V end lost 6 bases, the J end lost 12 bases, and 15 bases lay between the germline ends. The length of the CDR3 is 11 residues. Germline assignment: CDR1 DFQATT and CDR2 SNEGSKA (reference sequence). The CDR3 DNA sequence: TGCAGTGCCCGACCGAGAAGCGGGCAGTTCTTC. Translating it yields CSARPRSGQFF.